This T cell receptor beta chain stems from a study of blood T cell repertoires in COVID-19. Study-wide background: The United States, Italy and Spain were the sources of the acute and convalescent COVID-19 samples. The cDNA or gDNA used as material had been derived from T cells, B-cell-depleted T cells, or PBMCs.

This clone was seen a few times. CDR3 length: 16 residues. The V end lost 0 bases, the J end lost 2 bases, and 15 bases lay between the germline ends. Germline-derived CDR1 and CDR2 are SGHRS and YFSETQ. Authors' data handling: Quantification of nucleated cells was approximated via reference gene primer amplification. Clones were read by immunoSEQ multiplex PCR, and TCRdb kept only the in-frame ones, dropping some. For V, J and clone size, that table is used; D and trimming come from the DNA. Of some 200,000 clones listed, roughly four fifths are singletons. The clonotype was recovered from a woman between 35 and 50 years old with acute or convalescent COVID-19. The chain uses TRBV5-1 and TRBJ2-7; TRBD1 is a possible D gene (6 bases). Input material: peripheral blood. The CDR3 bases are TGCGCCAGCAGCTTGGTACAGGGCCTACCTCCCTACGAGCAGTACTTC. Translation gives CASSLVQGLPPYEQYF.